The sequence of this TCR beta chain was determined in a study of CD8+ T cells in alopecia areata. The overall study: Treated patients were given 5 to 10 mg oral tofacitinib twice daily.

Sampling of alopecia areata patients yielded lesional scalp punch biopsies as well as peripheral blood. The study, taken as a whole, reports: Lesional tissue from the scalp (especially in alopecia totalis/universalis) showed higher clonality than normal scalp.

Extracted RNA was reverse transcribed, and the resulting cDNA served as sequencing template. Profiled with immunoSEQ multiplex PCR; TCRdb holds only in-frame clones, not every one. Of over 150,000 clones in the sample, almost 65% were seen once. Concerning this clone: Its specificity is unknown.

The sequence derives from a human donor with alopecia areata. The sequenced sample was CD4+ T cells sorted from blood, obtained at week 0.

CDR3: CSVAGQGYEQYF. CDR3 DNA sequence: TGCAGCGTAGCGGGACAGGGGTACGAGCAGTACTTC. This chain links TRBV29-1 with TRBJ2-7, with 10 bases fitting TRBD1. Germline values: CDR1 SQVTM, CDR2 ANQGSEA. V was clipped by 6 bases and J by 4 bases; unmatched bases: 3. This CDR3 spans 12 amino acids.